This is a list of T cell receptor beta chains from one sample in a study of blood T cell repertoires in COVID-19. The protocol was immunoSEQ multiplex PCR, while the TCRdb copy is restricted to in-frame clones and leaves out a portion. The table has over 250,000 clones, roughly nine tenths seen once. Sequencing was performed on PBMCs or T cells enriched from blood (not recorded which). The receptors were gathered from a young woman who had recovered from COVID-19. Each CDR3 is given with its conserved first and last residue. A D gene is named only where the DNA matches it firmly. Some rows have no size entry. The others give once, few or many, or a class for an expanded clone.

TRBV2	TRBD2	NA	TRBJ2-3	CASVSGGAMDTQYF	TGTGCCAGCGTTAGCGGGGGGGCCATGGATACGCAGTATTTT
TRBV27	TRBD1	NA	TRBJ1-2	CATQGAHDYGYTF	TGTGCCACACAGGGGGCCCATGACTATGGCTACACCTTC
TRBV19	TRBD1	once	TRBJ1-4	CASRDRTTNEKLFF	TGTGCCTCACGGGACAGAACAACTAATGAAAAACTGTTTTTT
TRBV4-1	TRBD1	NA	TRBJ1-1	CASSLDRGATEAFF	TGCGCCAGCAGCCTGGACAGGGGAGCCACTGAAGCTTTCTTT
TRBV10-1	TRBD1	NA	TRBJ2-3	CASSELSGTGSTDTQYF	TGCGCCAGCAGTGAGCTTTCCGGGACAGGGAGCACAGATACGCAGTATTTT
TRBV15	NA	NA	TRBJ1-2	CATSRDDQGRANYGYTF	TGTGCCACCAGCAGAGATGATCAGGGTAGGGCTAACTATGGCTACACCTTC
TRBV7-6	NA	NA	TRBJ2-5	CASSFEGWRDYQETQYF	TGTGCCAGCAGCTTCGAGGGATGGCGCGACTACCAGGAGACCCAGTACTTC
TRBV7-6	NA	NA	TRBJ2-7	CASSFTGGGTTAEQYF	TGTGCCAGCAGCTTCACCGGGGGAGGAACGACGGCCGAGCAGTACTTC
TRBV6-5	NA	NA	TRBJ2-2	CASRGLTYTGELFF	TGTGCCAGCAGAGGACTAACTTACACCGGGGAGCTGTTTTTT
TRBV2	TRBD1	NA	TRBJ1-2	CASIPMGTDFYGYTF	TGTGCCAGCATTCCGATGGGGACAGACTTCTATGGCTACACCTTC
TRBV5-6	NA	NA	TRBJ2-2	CASSPPILAPNTGELFF	TGTGCCAGCAGCCCCCCGATACTAGCTCCAAACACCGGGGAGCTGTTTTTT
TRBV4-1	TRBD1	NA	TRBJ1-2	CASSHQTGNYGYTF	TGCGCCAGCAGCCACCAGACAGGGAACTATGGCTACACCTTC
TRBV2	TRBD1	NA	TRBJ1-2	CASTLDRGGGMGRANYGYTF	TGTGCCAGCACCCTGGACAGGGGAGGAGGAATGGGACGAGCTAACTATGGCTACACCTTC
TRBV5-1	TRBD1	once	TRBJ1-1	CASSLEMGQSMNTEAFF	TGCGCCAGCAGCTTGGAGATGGGACAGTCCATGAACACTGAAGCTTTCTTT
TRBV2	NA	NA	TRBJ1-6	CASRVQVYNSPLHF	TGTGCCAGCAGGGTTCAGGTCTATAATTCACCCCTCCACTTT
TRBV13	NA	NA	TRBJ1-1	CASSLGRSFGETEAFF	TGTGCCAGCAGCTTAGGGCGGTCGTTTGGGGAGACTGAAGCTTTCTTT
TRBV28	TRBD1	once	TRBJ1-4	CASSGGDRGRTNEKLFF	TGTGCCAGCAGTGGTGGGGACAGGGGGCGTACTAATGAAAAACTGTTTTTT
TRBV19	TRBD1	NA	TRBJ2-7	CASSRTGDEQYF	TGTGCCAGTTCGCGGACAGGGGACGAGCAGTACTTC
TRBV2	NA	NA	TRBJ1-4	CASSVTRQSNEKLFF	TGTGCCAGCAGTGTTACGAGACAGAGTAATGAAAAACTGTTTTTT
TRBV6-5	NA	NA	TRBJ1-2	CASSYTGSDVYGYTF	TGTGCCAGCAGTTACACCGGGTCTGACGTCTATGGCTACACCTTC
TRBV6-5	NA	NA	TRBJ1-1	CASSYSGKAPGSAFF	TGTGCCAGCAGTTACTCCGGCAAGGCCCCGGGGTCGGCTTTCTTT
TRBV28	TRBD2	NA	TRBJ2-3	CASSLPGTSGGSDTQYF	TGTGCCAGCAGTTTACCCGGGACTAGCGGGGGGTCCGATACGCAGTATTTT
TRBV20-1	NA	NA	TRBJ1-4	CSATSGSQLFF	TGCAGTGCTACATCGGGGAGTCAACTGTTTTTT
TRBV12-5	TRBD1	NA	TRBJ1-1	CASGLAGTGRRTEAFF	TGTGCTAGTGGTTTGGCCGGGACAGGGAGAAGAACTGAAGCTTTCTTT
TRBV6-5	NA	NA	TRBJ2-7	CASSYFQGSYEQYF	TGTGCCAGCAGTTATTTCCAGGGTTCCTACGAGCAGTACTTC
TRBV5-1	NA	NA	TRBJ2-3	CASSYALGHGTDTQYF	TGCGCCAGCAGCTATGCGTTGGGGCACGGCACAGATACGCAGTATTTT
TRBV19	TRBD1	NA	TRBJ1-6	CASRTGGPSPLHF	TGTGCCAGTAGGACAGGGGGACCTTCACCCCTCCACTTT
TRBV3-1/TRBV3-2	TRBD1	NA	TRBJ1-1	CASSLAGTVNTEAFF	TGTGCCAGCAGCCTTGCCGGGACAGTGAACACTGAAGCTTTCTTT
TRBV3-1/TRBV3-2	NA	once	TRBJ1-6	CASSGGRDFNSPLHF	TGTGCCAGCAGCGGTGGCAGGGACTTTAATTCACCCCTCCACTTT
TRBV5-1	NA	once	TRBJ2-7	CASSSGGGGDSYEQYF	TGCGCCAGCAGCTCCGGGGGAGGTGGGGACTCCTACGAGCAGTACTTC
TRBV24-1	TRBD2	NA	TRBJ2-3	CATSDLRLAGGPNTDTQYF	TGTGCCACCAGTGATTTGAGGCTAGCGGGGGGGCCTAACACAGATACGCAGTATTTT
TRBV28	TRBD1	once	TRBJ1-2	CASSWPPGQGSYGYTF	TGTGCCAGCAGTTGGCCGCCGGGACAGGGTAGCTATGGCTACACCTTC
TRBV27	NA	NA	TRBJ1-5	CASSTDRSQPQHF	TGTGCCAGCAGCACCGACCGGAGTCAGCCCCAGCATTTT
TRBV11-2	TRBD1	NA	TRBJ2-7	CASSLEATGYEQYF	TGTGCCAGCAGCTTAGAGGCGACAGGGTACGAGCAGTACTTC
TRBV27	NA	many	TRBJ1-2	CASTSIGDNSNYGYTF	TGTGCCAGCACCTCCATCGGGGACAACTCTAACTATGGCTACACCTTC
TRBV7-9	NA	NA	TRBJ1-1	CASSFGQSPNTEAFF	TGTGCCAGCAGCTTCGGACAGAGTCCGAACACTGAAGCTTTCTTT
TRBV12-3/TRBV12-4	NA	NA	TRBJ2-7	CASSSDTSYEQYF	TGTGCCAGCAGTTCCGACACCTCCTACGAGCAGTACTTC
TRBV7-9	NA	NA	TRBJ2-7	CASSHSHEQYF	TGTGCCAGCAGCCACAGCCACGAGCAGTACTTC
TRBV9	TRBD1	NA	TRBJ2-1	CASSDPIRDRGYNEQFF	TGTGCCAGCAGCGACCCCATCCGGGACAGGGGTTACAATGAGCAGTTCTTC
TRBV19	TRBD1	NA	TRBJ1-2	CASTAGTGVGYTF	TGTGCCAGTACGGCCGGGACAGGAGTCGGCTACACCTTC
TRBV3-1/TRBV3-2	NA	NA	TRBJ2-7	CASSPQLGTEQYF	TGTGCCAGCAGCCCACAGCTGGGTACGGAGCAGTACTTC
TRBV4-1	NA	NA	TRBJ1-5	CASSQTRDQPQHF	TGCGCCAGCAGCCAGACCAGGGATCAGCCCCAGCATTTT
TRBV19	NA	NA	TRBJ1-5	CASSIVVSNQPQHF	TGTGCCAGTAGTATAGTCGTTAGCAATCAGCCCCAGCATTTT
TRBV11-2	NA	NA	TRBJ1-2	CASSLSPGNYGYTF	TGTGCCAGCAGCTTAAGTCCAGGGAACTATGGCTACACCTTC
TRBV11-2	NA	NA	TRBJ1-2	CASSKSQGNYGYTF	TGTGCCAGCAGCAAATCTCAGGGGAACTATGGCTACACCTTC
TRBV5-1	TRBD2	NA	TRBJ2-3	CAGRLAGGEDTQYF	TGCGCCGGGAGACTAGCGGGGGGCGAAGATACGCAGTATTTT
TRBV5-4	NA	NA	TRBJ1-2	CASKGDTYGYTF	TGTGCCAGCAAGGGGGACACTTATGGCTACACCTTC
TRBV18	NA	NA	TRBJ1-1	CASSPTRDTEAFF	TGTGCCAGCTCACCCACCCGGGATACTGAAGCTTTCTTT
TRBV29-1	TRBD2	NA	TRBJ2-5	CSVEMAGGGETQYF	TGCAGCGTTGAAATGGCGGGGGGGGGAGAGACCCAGTACTTC
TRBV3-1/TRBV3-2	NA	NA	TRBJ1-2	CASSPRWRGGYTF	TGTGCCAGCAGCCCTCGGTGGCGAGGTGGCTACACCTTC
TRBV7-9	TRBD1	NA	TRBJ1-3	CASSPTGGTGNTIYF	TGTGCCAGCAGTCCGACAGGGGGTACGGGAAACACCATATATTTT
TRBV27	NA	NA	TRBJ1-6	CASSLGEGGYNSPLHF	TGTGCCAGCAGTTTAGGTGAAGGGGGCTATAATTCACCCCTCCACTTT
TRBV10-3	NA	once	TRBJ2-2	CAATPGTPYTGELFF	TGTGCCGCCACCCCCGGGACACCCTACACCGGGGAGCTGTTTTTT
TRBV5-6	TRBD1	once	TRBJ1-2	CASSFRDRGNYGYTF	TGTGCCAGCAGCTTCCGGGACAGGGGGAACTATGGCTACACCTTC
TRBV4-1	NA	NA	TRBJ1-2	CASSQGPGEGYTF	TGCGCCAGCAGCCAAGGGCCCGGGGAGGGCTACACCTTC
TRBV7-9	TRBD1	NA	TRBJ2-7	CASSLGTGTYEQYF	TGTGCCAGCAGCTTAGGGACAGGGACCTACGAGCAGTACTTC
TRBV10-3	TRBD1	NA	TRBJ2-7	CAISENRQGYEQYF	TGTGCCATCAGTGAAAACCGACAGGGTTACGAGCAGTACTTC
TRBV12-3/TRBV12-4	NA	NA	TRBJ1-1	CASNPGTYTEAFF	TGTGCCAGCAACCCCGGGACTTACACTGAAGCTTTCTTT
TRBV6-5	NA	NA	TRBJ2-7	CAISGHPDEQYF	TGTGCCATCTCGGGACACCCCGACGAGCAGTACTTC